The clone carrying this TCR beta chain was seen at least ten times. The ends were cut back, 8 bases at V and 2 bases at J, with 10 bases in the middle. The CDR3 runs to 12 residues. From germline, CDR1 is MNHEY and CDR2 SVGAGI. Carried by each TCR cDNA molecule was a unique molecular identifier. In TCRdb, the 5' RACE reads were re-called with MiXCR into one record per CDR3 protein. The sample includes 20,000 or so distinct CDR3 sequences, roughly 10% seen only once; the top ten take about 40%. Specified time point: blood at routine non-recurrence follow-up after resection. Extraction of whole RNA from tumor, nontumor lung or frozen PBMC preceded unsorted sequencing. The data were taken from a study of spatial heterogeneity in lung cancer. The wider study: Taken at a median of roughly two years after resection, follow-up PBMC samples underwent sequencing when available. Each time, sequencing found more beta-chain sequences than alpha-chain sequences.

Here the sequenced sample was PBMCs, taken at follow-up. The sequence derives from a female donor with early-stage non-small cell lung cancer. The V gene is TRBV6-5, the J gene TRBJ2-7; D is possibly TRBD2 (6 bases). Written as DNA, the CDR3 is TGTGCCAGCGGGCGGGGACCCTACGAGCAGTACTTC. Translated: CASGRGPYEQYF.